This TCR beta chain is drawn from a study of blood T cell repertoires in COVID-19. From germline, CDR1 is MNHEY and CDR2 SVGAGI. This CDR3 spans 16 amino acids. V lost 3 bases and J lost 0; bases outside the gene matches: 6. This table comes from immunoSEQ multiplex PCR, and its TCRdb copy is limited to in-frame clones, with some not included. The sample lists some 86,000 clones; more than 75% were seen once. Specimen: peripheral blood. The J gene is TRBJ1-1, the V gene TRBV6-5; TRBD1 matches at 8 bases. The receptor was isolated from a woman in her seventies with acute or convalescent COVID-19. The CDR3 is CASSYQGAGLNTEAFF. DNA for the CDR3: TGTGCCAGCAGTTATCAGGGGGCGGGTTTGAACACTGAAGCTTTCTTT.